Listed here are 19 T cell receptor beta chains from one sample, sequenced in a study of metastatic and nonmetastatic thyroid tumors (dated by TCRdb to the early 2020s). The library was prepared using PCR. The sequencing machine was an Illumina HiSeq 4000. TCRdb reworked the public reads: Q25 trimming with fastp, MiXCR clone assembly, productive beta chains retained. The sample includes some 13,000 clones, with under 25% observed a single time. Approximately 15% of the sample is taken by the ten largest. Before undergoing thyroid surgery, none of the patients had been given any kind of treatment. The sample comprised adjacent normal tissue. These receptors were taken from a female donor with papillary thyroid cancer or a benign thyroid nodule (not recorded which). Some clones in this sample may be carry-over from other donors' samples.

On this clone: Within the sample, other DNA sequences also encode this same CDR3. The chain recombines TRBV5-1 with TRBJ2-3; D unclear. Germline loops: CDR1 SGHRS, CDR2 YFSETQ. The CDR3 loop spans 15 amino acids. V lost 3 bases and J 5 bases, leaving 16 bases between the germline ends. In nucleotides, the CDR3 is TGCGCCAGCAGCTCTTACTCCTTGCGCATAGATACGCAGTATTTT. Its protein is CASSSYSLRIDTQYF.

The sample holds a few counts of this clone. The chain employs TRBV28 and TRBJ1-1, with D perhaps TRBD1 (5 bases). Germline V lookup: CDR1 MDHEN, CDR2 SYDVKM. Trimming stripped 4 bases from V and 8 bases from J, with 20 bases between. The CDR3 is made up of 15 amino acids. The chain's CDR3 is CASSYPDRLAGEAFF. As DNA, the CDR3 is TGTGCCAGCAGTTACCCTGACAGACTAGCGGGAGAAGCTTTCTTT.

This chain joins TRBV18 and TRBJ1-1; no definite D call. V lost 5 bases, J lost 4 bases, and 8 bases lay in between. Germline V CDR1 and CDR2: KGHSH, LQKENI. The CDR3 length is 12 residues. The CDR3 DNA is TGTGCCAGCTCAGGCGGGAGCACTGAAGCTTTCTTT. This sequence encodes CASSGGSTEAFF. Variable domain in full (rest from reference TRBV18 and TRBJ1-1): NAGVMQNPRHLVRRRGQEARLRCSPMKGHSHVYWYRQLPEEGLKFMVYLQKENIIDESGMPKERFSAEFPKEGPSILRIQQVVRGDSAAYFCASSGGSTEAFFGQGTRLTVV.

V usage is TRBV30 and J usage is TRBJ2-7; possibly TRBD2 for D (5 bases). CDR3 length equals 11 residues. Trimming pared 5 bases from V and 3 bases from J, leaving 8 bases between. Germline loops: CDR1 GTSNPN, CDR2 SVGIG (reference sequence). Written as DNA, the CDR3 is TGTGCCTGGGGCGACTACTACGAGCAGTACGTC. Its protein product is CAWGDYYEQYV.

Turning to this clone: The same CDR3 also results from other DNA sequences found in this sample. The gene calls are TRBV6-1 and TRBJ2-7, with D unresolved. This CDR3 has 13 amino acids. Trimming pared 1 base from V and 3 bases from J, leaving 7 bases between. Germline-derived CDR1 and CDR2 are MNHNS and SASEGT. CDR3 amino acids: CASSEVWGYEQYF. Here the CDR3 DNA reads TGTGCCAGCAGTGAAGTATGGGGCTACGAGCAGTACTTC.

The table lists this clone with many counts. The chain uses TRBV2 and TRBJ1-6, with D unclear. The CDR3 consists of 13 residues. Germline CDR1 is SNHLY and CDR2 is FYNNEI. V dropped 6 bases and J dropped 9 bases, with 12 bases sitting between them. DNA for the CDR3: TGTGCCAGCAGACGAGGGCCCTCTTCACCCCTCCACTTT. Translation: CASRRGPSSPLHF.

This clone has at least ten counts. The J gene is TRBJ2-3, the V gene TRBV19; 12 positions agree with TRBD2. This CDR3 comprises 16 residues. V shed 6 bases, J shed 3 bases, and the junction held 7 bases outside the gene matches. Germline V gives CDR1 LNHDA, CDR2 SQIVND (reference sequence). CDR3 in amino acids: CASRRTSGGLTDTQYF. The DNA for the CDR3 is TGTGCCAGTAGGCGTACTAGCGGGGGGTTAACAGATACGCAGTATTTT. The variable domain in full, completed from reference TRBV19 and TRBJ2-3, reads DGGITQSPKYLFRKEGQNVTLSCEQNLNHDAMYWYRQDPGQGLRLIYYSQIVNDFQKGDIAEGYSVSREKKESFPLTVTSAQKNPTAFYLCASRRTSGGLTDTQYFGPGTRLTVL.

This clone is medium-sized in the sample. The gene calls are TRBV27 and TRBJ1-2; TRBD1 matches 7 bases. The V and J ends lost 8 bases and 7 bases, in that order; junction bases with no gene match: 22. Per germline, CDR1 MNHEY and CDR2 SMNVEV (reference sequence). CDR3 length equals 17 residues. The CDR3 region is CASHNTGAGAQGGGYTF. In DNA, the CDR3 is TGTGCCAGCCACAACACGGGCGCGGGGGCGCAGGGGGGTGGCTACACCTTC.

This clone was seen ten or more times. The junction shows a germline mismatch at one end, possibly a read error. The sample carries other DNA sequences with the same CDR3. V gene TRBV9 combines with J gene TRBJ1-5, with D maybe TRBD1 (5 bases). The CDR3 runs to 13 residues. Germline CDR1 and CDR2: SGDLS and YYNGEE. The CDR3 protein is CASSRTGGKPQHF. The CDR3 nucleotides read TGTGCCAGCAGCCGTACTGGGGGTAAGCCTCAGCATTTT.

By sample fraction, this clone is medium-sized. The chain couples TRBV12-3 or TRBV12-4 to TRBJ2-7; D may be TRBD2 (6 bases). The CDR3 is 14 residues long. V lost 6 bases, J lost 4 bases, and 16 bases lay in between. The CDR3 sequence is CASRELGGTYEQYF. The CDR3 DNA sequence: TGTGCCAGCAGAGAATTAGGCGGGACGTACGAGCAGTACTTC.

Judged by abundance, this clone is medium-sized. The chain employs TRBV27 and TRBJ2-3; 8 nucleotides match TRBD1. Germline lookup yields CDR1 MNHEY and CDR2 SMNVEV (reference sequence). J gave up 0 bases and V 1 base, and 3 bases lay outside the gene matches. The CDR3 sequence is 16 residues long. Written as DNA, the CDR3 is TGTGCCAGCAGTTTATGGCAGGGGGCCAGCACAGATACGCAGTATTTT. It translates to CASSLWQGASTDTQYF.

This clone is medium-sized within its sample. The V gene is TRBV10-2, the J gene TRBJ2-7; 10 nucleotides match TRBD2. V shed 2 bases and J 5 bases; nucleotides not matched to a gene: 6. The CDR3 has 15 amino acids. CDR1 WSHSY and CDR2 SAAADI come from the germline V gene. CDR3 in amino acids: CASSEPGLARHEQYF. The CDR3 DNA is TGCGCCAGCAGTGAGCCGGGACTAGCGCGTCACGAGCAGTACTTC.

The sample holds many counts of this clone. The CDR3 nucleotides read TGTGCCAGCAGCCCCCAACTAGCGGAAGACGATGATGACTACGAGCAGTACTTC. Translated: CASSPQLAEDDDDYEQYF. This chain uses TRBV7-4 with TRBJ2-7; the match to TRBD2 covers 8 bases. Per the germline V gene, CDR1 is SGHVT and CDR2 is SQSDAQ. V gave up 5 bases and J gave up 3 bases; unmatched junction bases: 18. The CDR3 spans 18 residues. The full variable domain, with the rest looked up from reference TRBV7-4 and TRBJ2-7, is GAGVSQSPRYKVAKRGRDVALRCDSISGHVTLYWYRQTLGQGSEVLTYSQSDAQRDKSGRPSGRFSAERPERSVSTLKIQRTEQGDSAVYLCASSPQLAEDDDDYEQYFGPGTRLTVT.

This clone came up many times. This sequence joins TRBV11-3 and TRBJ2-1; possibly TRBD2 for D (7 bases). CDR1 is SGHNT, CDR2 YENEEA, per germline. The CDR3 consists of 15 residues. V was shortened by 3 bases and J by 5 bases, with 14 bases between the two germline ends. CDR3 protein: CASSLGWGGNNEQFF. The CDR3 DNA reads TGTGCCAGCAGCTTGGGGTGGGGGGGCAACAATGAGCAGTTCTTC.

Judged by abundance, this clone is medium-sized (0.01 to 0.1%). The chain carries TRBV6-1 and TRBJ2-3; D is perhaps TRBD2 (5 bases). The V end was cut by 2 bases, the J end by 6 bases, with 12 bases between. The germline gives CDR1 MNHNS, CDR2 SASEGT. The CDR3 is made up of 14 amino acids. As DNA, the CDR3 is TGTGCCAGCAGTGAACCAGCTTCGGGGGATACGCAGTATTTT. This codes for CASSEPASGDTQYF.

The sample holds a few counts of this clone. The chain combines TRBV6-2 or TRBV6-3 with TRBJ2-7, with 7 bases matching TRBD2. The CDR3 has 15 amino acids. Germline CDR1 and CDR2: MNHEY and SVGEGT. J lost 0 bases, V lost 8 bases, and 10 bases had no gene match. CDR3 region: CASFPLGGSSYEQYF. CDR3 sequence (DNA): TGTGCCAGCTTCCCCTTAGGCGGGAGCTCCTACGAGCAGTACTTC.

Of note for this clone: Other DNA sequences from this sample encode an identical CDR3 as well. The chain carries TRBV19 and TRBJ2-7; TRBD1 matches at 8 bases. The CDR3 has 17 amino acids. The germline V gene has CDR1 LNHDA and CDR2 SQIVND (reference sequence). The chain's CDR3 is CASTHPATGGSSYEQYV. The CDR3 DNA sequence: TGTGCCAGTACCCACCCTGCCACAGGGGGTAGCTCCTATGAGCAGTACGTC.

This clone is medium-sized by share. CDR3 in amino acids: CASRSGNTIYF. The CDR3 DNA reads as TGTGCCAGTCGCTCTGGAAACACCATATATTTT. V is TRBV19 and J is TRBJ1-3, with D uncertain. V dropped 8 bases and J dropped 0 bases, with 2 bases sitting between them. CDR1 and CDR2 from the germline V gene are LNHDA and SQIVND (reference sequence). The CDR3 runs 11 residues.

This clone has a count of ten or more. This clone may be a read error of a much larger clone one base away. V gene TRBV15 combines with J gene TRBJ1-3, with D possibly being TRBD1 (6 bases). The length of the CDR3 is 15 residues. Germline CDR1 and CDR2: LNHNV and YYDKDF (reference sequence). The CDR3 DNA reads as TGTGCCACCAGCAGAGATGACAGGCCGGGAAACGCCATATATTTT. This translates into CATSRDDRPGNAIYF. Variable domain in full (rest from reference TRBV15 and TRBJ1-3): DAMVIQNPRYQVTQFGKPVTLSCSQTLNHNVMYWYQQKSSQAPKLLFHYYDKDFNNEADTPDNFQSRRPNTSFCFLDIRSPGLGDTAMYLCATSRDDRPGNAIYFGEGSWLTVV.